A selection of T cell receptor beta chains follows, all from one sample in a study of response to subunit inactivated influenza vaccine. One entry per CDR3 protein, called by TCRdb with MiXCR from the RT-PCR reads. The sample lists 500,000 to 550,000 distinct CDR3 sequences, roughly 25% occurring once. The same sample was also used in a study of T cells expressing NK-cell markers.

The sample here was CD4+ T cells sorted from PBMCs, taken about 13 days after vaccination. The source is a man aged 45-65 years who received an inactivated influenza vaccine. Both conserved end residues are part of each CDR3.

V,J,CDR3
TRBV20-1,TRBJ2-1,CSARERQGGREQFF
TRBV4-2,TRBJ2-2,CASSQFSAGANTGELFF
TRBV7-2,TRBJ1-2,CASSPGAVYGYTF
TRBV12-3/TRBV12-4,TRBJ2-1,CANTRGNEQFF
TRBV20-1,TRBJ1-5,CSASSTGTADSNQPQHF
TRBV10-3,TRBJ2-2,CAISEVASGELFF
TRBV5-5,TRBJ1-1,CASSVTGMGAEAFF
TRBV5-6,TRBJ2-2,CASSRDPGELFF
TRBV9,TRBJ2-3,CASSRGVGVTDTQYF
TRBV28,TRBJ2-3,CASGTGTSEMSTDTQYF
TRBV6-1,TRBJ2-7,CASRAGQGRTYEQYF
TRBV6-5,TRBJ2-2,CASILRHTGELFF
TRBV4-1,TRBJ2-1,CASSQTLPGQGLLNEQFF
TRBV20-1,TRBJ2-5,CSADPGGVETQYF
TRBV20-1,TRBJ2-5,CSARGDRVVETQYF
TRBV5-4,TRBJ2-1,CASSLVAERGNEQFF
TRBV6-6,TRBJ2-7,CASSYSRGWISYEQYF
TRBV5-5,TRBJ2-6,CASRDISGANVLTF
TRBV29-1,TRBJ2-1,CSVVLGSSYNEQFF
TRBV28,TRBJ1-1,CASIKGGNTEAFF
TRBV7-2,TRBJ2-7,CASSHRTGGFYEQYF
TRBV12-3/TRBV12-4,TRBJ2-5,CASSPTGQSQETQYF
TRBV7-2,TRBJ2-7,CASSLQGFPTYEQYF
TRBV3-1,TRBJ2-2,CASSQELSGVNTGELFF
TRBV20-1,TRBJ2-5,CSAVPIAGTQETQYF
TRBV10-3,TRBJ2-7,CAISEPRTGGVEQYF
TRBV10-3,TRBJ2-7,CAISDPGQGAYEQYF
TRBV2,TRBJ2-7,CASRETYEQYF
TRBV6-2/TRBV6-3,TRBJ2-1,CASRLGGLSYNEQFF
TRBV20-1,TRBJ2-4,CSARAGASDIQYF
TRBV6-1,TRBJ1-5,CASSPDRVRDQPQHF
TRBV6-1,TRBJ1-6,CASRRGTGSNSPLHF
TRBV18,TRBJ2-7,CASSPGTYEQYF
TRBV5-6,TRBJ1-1,CASSLSPPENTEAFF
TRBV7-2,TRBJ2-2,CASSPLGGGELLF
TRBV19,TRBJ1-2,CASSTTGDGRGGYTF
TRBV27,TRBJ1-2,CASSKEGRMNYGYTF
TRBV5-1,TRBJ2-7,CASSTDLEQYF
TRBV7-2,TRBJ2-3,CASKVGISTDTQYF
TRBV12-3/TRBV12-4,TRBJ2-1,CASSHRDRAYNEQFF
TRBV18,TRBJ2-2,CASSPPSGTTGELFF
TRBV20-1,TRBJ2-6,CSARVGAGANVLTF
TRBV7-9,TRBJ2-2,CASSLLTSGSGELFF